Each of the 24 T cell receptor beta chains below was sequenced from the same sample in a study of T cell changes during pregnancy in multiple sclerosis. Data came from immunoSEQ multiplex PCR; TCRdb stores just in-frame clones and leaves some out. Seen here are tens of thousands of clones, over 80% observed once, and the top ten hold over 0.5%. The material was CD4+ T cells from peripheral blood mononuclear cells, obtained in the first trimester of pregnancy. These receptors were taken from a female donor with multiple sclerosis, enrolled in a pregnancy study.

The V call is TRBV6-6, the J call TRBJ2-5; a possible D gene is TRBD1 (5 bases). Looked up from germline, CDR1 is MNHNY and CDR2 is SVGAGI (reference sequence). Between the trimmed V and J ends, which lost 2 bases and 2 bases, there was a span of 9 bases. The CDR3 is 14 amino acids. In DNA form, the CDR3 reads TGTGCCAGCAGTTACGGCCCAGGGCAAGAGACCCAGTACTTC. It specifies CASSYGPGQETQYF.

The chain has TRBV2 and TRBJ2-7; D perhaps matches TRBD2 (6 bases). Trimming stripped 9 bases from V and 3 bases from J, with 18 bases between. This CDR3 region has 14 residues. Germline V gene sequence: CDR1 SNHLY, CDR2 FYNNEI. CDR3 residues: CASCPGTGHYEQYF. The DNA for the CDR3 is TGTGCCAGTTGCCCCGGGACTGGCCACTACGAGCAGTACTTC. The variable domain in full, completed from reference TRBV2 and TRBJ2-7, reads EPEVTQTPSHQVTQMGQEVILRCVPISNHLYFYWYRQILGQKVEFLVSFYNNEISEKSEIFDDQFSVERPDGSNFTLKIRSTKLEDSAMYFCASCPGTGHYEQYFGPGTRLTVT.

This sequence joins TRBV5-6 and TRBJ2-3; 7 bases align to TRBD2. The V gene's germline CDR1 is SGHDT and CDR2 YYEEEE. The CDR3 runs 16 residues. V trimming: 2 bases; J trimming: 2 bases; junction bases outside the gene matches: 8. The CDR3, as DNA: TGTGCCAGCAGCTTAGAGTATAGCGGGCCCACAGATACGCAGTATTTT. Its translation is CASSLEYSGPTDTQYF. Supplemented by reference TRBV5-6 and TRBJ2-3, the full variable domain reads DAGVTQSPTHLIKTRGQQVTLRCSPKSGHDTVSWYQQALGQGPQFIFQYYEEEERQRGNFPDRFSGHQFPNYSSELNVNALLLGDSALYLCASSLEYSGPTDTQYFGPGTRLTVL.

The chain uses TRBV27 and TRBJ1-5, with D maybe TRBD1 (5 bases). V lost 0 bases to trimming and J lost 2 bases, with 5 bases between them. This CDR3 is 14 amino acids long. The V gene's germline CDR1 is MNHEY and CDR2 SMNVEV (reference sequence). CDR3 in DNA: TGTGCCAGCAGTTTATCAGGGGGCAATCAGCCCCAGCATTTT. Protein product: CASSLSGGNQPQHF.

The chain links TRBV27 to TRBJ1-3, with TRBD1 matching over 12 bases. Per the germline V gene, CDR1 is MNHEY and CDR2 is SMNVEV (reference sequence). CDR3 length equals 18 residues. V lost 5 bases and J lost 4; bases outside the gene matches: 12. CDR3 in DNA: TGTGCCAGCAGTCCCCGAAGTCCGGGACAGGGGGCCGGAAACACCATATATTTT. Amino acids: CASSPRSPGQGAGNTIYF.

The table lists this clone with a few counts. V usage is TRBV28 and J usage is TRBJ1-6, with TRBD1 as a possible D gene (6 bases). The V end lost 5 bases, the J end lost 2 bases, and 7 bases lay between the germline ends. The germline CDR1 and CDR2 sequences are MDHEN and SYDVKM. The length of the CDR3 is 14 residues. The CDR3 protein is CASSRTAYNSPLHF. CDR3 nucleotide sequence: TGTGCCAGCAGTCGGACAGCCTATAATTCACCCCTCCACTTT.

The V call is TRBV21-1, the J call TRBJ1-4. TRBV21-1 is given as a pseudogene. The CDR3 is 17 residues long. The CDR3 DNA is TGTGCCAGCAGCAAAACCGGGAAGGGCAGAGCTCTACAAAAACTGTTTTTT. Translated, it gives CASSKTGKGRALQKLFF.

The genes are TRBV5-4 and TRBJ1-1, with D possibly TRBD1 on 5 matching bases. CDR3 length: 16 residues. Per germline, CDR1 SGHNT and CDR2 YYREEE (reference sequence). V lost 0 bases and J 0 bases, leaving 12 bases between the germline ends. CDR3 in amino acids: CASSLAAGRMNTEAFF. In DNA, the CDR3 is TGTGCCAGCAGCTTGGCCGCGGGGCGCATGAACACTGAAGCTTTCTTT.

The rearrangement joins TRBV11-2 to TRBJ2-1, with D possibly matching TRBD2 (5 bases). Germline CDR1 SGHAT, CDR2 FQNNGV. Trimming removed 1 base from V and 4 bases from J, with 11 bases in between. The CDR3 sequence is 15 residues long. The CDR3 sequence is CASSLVGSGYNEQFF. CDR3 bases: TGTGCCAGCAGCTTAGTAGGGTCGGGGTACAATGAGCAGTTCTTC.

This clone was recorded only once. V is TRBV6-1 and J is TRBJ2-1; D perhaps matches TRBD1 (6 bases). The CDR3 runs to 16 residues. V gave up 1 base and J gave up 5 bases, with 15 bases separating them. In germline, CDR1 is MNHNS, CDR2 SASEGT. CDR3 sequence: CASSEEPPGVNNEQFF. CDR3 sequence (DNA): TGTGCCAGCAGTGAAGAACCGCCAGGGGTAAACAATGAGCAGTTCTTC.

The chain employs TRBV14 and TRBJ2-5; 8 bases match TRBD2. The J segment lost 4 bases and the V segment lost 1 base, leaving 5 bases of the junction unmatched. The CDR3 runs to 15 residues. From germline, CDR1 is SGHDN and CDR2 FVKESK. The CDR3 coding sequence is TGTGCCAGCAGCCAAGCCGGGAGGGGGTCAGAGACCCAGTACTTC. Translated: CASSQAGRGSETQYF.

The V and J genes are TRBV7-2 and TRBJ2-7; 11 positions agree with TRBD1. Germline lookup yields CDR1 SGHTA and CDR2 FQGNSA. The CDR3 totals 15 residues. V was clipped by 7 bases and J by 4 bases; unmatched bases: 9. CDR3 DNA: TGTGCCAGCATCCCCGGTGGGACAGGGGGTTACGAGCAGTACTTC. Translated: CASIPGGTGGYEQYF.

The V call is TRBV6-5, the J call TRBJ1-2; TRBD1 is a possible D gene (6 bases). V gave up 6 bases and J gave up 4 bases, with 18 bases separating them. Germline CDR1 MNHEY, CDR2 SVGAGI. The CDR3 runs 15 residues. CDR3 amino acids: CASSRDRWNFYGYTF. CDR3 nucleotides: TGTGCCAGCAGCCGCGACAGGTGGAATTTCTATGGCTACACCTTC.

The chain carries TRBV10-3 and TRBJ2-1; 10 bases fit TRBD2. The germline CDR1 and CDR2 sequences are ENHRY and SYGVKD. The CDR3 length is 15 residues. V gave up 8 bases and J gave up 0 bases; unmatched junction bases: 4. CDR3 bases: TGTGCCATCCAGAGCGGGGGGGTCTCCTACAATGAGCAGTTCTTC. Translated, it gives CAIQSGGVSYNEQFF.

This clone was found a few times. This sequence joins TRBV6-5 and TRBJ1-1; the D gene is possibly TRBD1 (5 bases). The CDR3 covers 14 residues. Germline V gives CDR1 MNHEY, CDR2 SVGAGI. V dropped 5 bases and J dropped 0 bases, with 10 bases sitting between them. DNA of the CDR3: TGTGCCAGCAGTCCAGGGTCGATGAACACTGAAGCTTTCTTT. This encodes CASSPGSMNTEAFF.

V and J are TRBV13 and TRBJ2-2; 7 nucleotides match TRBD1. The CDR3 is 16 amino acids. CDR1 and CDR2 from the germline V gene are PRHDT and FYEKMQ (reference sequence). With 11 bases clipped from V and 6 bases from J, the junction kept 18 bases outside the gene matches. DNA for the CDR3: TGTGCCTCAGCAACCGTCTTGGCAGGGGGTTCCGGGGAGCTGTTTTTT. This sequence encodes CASATVLAGGSGELFF.

This CDR3 is CASRTWQRRDTGELFF. As DNA, the CDR3 is TGTGCCAGTAGGACCTGGCAGCGGAGGGACACCGGGGAGCTGTTTTTT. V gene TRBV19 combines with J gene TRBJ2-2, with D maybe TRBD2 (6 bases). CDR1 and CDR2 from the germline V gene are LNHDA and SQIVND (reference sequence). V was cut by 6 bases and J by 3 bases, with 17 bases left in between. CDR3 length: 16 amino acids. Combining the CDR3 with reference TRBV19 and TRBJ2-2 gives the whole variable domain DGGITQSPKYLFRKEGQNVTLSCEQNLNHDAMYWYRQDPGQGLRLIYYSQIVNDFQKGDIAEGYSVSREKKESFPLTVTSAQKNPTAFYLCASRTWQRRDTGELFFGEGSRLTVL.

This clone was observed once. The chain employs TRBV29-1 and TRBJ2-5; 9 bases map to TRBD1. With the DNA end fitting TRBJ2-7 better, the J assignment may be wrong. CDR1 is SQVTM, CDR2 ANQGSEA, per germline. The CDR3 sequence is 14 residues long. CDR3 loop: CSTRTGGKAYEQYF. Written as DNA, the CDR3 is TGCAGCACCCGAACAGGGGGCAAAGCCTACGAGCAGTACTTC.

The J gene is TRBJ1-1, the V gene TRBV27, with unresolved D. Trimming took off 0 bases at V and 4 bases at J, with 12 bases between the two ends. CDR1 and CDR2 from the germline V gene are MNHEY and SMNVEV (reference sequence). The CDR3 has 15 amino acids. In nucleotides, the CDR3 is TGTGCCAGCAGTTTATCGGTCGGGGTAGGCACTGAAGCTTTCTTT. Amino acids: CASSLSVGVGTEAFF.

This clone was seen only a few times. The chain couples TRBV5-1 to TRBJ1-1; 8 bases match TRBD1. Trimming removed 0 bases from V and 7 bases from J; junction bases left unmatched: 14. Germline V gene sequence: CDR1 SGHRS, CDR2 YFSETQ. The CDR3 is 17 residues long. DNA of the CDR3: TGCGCCAGCAGCTTGGGGTACACCGGGACAGGTTCTATTGAAGCTTTCTTT. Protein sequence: CASSLGYTGTGSIEAFF.

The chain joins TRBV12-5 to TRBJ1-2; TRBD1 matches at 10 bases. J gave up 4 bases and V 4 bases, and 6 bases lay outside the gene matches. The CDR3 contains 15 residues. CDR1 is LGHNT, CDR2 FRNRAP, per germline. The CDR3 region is CASGSGQGGGYGYTF. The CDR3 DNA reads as TGTGCTAGTGGTTCCGGACAGGGGGGGGGCTATGGCTACACCTTC.

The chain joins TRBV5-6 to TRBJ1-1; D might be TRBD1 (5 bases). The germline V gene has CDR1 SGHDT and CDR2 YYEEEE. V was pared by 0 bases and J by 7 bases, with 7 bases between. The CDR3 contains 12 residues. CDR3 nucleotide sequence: TGTGCCAGCAGCTTGGCAGGGATTGAAGCTTTCTTT. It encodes CASSLAGIEAFF.

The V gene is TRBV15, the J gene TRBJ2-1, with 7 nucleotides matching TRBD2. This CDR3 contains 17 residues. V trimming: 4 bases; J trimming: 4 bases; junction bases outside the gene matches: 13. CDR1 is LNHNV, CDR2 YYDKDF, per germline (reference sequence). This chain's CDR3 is CATSTTRGAGNYNEQFF. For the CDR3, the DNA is TGTGCCACCAGCACCACAAGGGGAGCGGGAAATTACAATGAGCAGTTCTTC. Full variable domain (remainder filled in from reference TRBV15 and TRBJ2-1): DAMVIQNPRYQVTQFGKPVTLSCSQTLNHNVMYWYQQKSSQAPKLLFHYYDKDFNNEADTPDNFQSRRPNTSFCFLDIRSPGLGDTAMYLCATSTTRGAGNYNEQFFGPGTRLTVL.

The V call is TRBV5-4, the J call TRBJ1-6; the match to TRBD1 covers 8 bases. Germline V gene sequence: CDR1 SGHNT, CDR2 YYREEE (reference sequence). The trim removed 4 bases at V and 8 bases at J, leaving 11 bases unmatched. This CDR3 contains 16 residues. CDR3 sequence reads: CASSRKTGAEDSPLHF. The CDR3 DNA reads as TGTGCCAGCAGCCGTAAGACAGGGGCCGAGGATTCACCCCTCCACTTT.